This is a list of T cell receptor beta chains from one sample in a study of blood T cell repertoires in COVID-19. Sequencing used immunoSEQ multiplex PCR; TCRdb keeps in-frame clones, though not all of them. The repertoire includes 200,000 to 250,000 clones, 70% to 90% of them detected once, and 2.9% sits in the top ten. The sequencing input was peripheral blood. These TCRs come from a man in his fifties or sixties who had recovered from COVID-19. CDR3s include the opening cysteine and the closing phenylalanine or tryptophan. A D gene is named only where the DNA matches it firmly.

J gene: TRBJ2-6
V gene: TRBV5-8
D gene: NA
CDR3 protein: CASSLQGSGANVLTF
CDR3 DNA: TGTGCCAGCAGCTTACAGGGTAGTGGGGCCAACGTCCTGACTTTC

J gene: TRBJ2-1
V gene: TRBV15
D gene: NA
CDR3 protein: CATSPGANPYNEQFF
CDR3 DNA: TGTGCCACCAGCCCGGGAGCGAACCCCTACAATGAGCAGTTCTTC

J gene: TRBJ2-3
V gene: TRBV6-2/TRBV6-3
D gene: NA
CDR3 protein: CASSGEPGGLDTQYF
CDR3 DNA: TGTGCCAGCAGTGGAGAACCGGGTGGGTTAGATACGCAGTATTTT

J gene: TRBJ2-4
V gene: TRBV28
D gene: TRBD1
CDR3 protein: CASSWDSQSKNIQYF
CDR3 DNA: TGTGCCAGCAGTTGGGACAGTCAGTCTAAAAACATTCAGTACTTC

J gene: TRBJ2-3
V gene: TRBV14
D gene: NA
CDR3 protein: CASSQDNTDTQYF
CDR3 DNA: TGTGCCAGCAGCCAAGATAACACAGATACGCAGTATTTT

J gene: TRBJ2-1
V gene: TRBV18
D gene: NA
CDR3 protein: CASSPPTSGFFHEQFF
CDR3 DNA: TGTGCCAGCTCACCACCCACGAGCGGGTTTTTCCATGAGCAGTTCTTC

J gene: TRBJ2-1
V gene: TRBV7-8
D gene: NA
CDR3 protein: CASSFGPLSGPASYNEQFF
CDR3 DNA: TGTGCCAGCAGCTTCGGACCTCTGAGCGGGCCCGCCTCCTACAATGAGCAGTTCTTC

J gene: TRBJ2-7
V gene: TRBV7-8
D gene: TRBD2
CDR3 protein: CASSSLGGGTYEQYF
CDR3 DNA: TGTGCCAGCAGCTCCCTTGGCGGGGGGACCTACGAGCAGTACTTC

J gene: TRBJ2-4
V gene: TRBV11-2
D gene: TRBD1
CDR3 protein: CASSRWTGAAKNIQYF
CDR3 DNA: TGTGCCAGCAGCCGGTGGACAGGGGCAGCCAAAAACATTCAGTACTTC

J gene: TRBJ2-3
V gene: TRBV3-1/TRBV3-2
D gene: NA
CDR3 protein: CASSVTAGADTQYF
CDR3 DNA: TGTGCCAGCAGCGTGACAGCTGGGGCAGATACGCAGTATTTT

J gene: TRBJ2-2
V gene: TRBV11-2
D gene: NA
CDR3 protein: CASSLGGVAGELFF
CDR3 DNA: TGTGCCAGCAGCTTAGGGGGGGTTGCCGGGGAGCTGTTTTTT

J gene: TRBJ1-5
V gene: TRBV18
D gene: NA
CDR3 protein: CASSPGAMANQPQHF
CDR3 DNA: TGTGCCAGCTCACCGGGGGCCATGGCCAATCAGCCCCAGCATTTT

J gene: TRBJ2-2
V gene: TRBV16
D gene: NA
CDR3 protein: CASSQRGKGPNTGELFF
CDR3 DNA: TGTGCCAGCAGCCAAAGGGGAAAGGGCCCGAACACCGGGGAGCTGTTTTTT